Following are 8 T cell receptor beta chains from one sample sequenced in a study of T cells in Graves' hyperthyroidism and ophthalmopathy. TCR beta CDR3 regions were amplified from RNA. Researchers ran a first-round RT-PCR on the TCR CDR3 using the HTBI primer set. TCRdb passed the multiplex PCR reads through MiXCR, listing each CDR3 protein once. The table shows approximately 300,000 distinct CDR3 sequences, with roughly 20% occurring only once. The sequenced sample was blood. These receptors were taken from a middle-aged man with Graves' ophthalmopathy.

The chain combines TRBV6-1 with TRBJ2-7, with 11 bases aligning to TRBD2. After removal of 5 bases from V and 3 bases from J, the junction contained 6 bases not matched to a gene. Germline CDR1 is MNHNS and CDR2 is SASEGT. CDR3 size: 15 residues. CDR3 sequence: CASSPVAGGDYEQYF. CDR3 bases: TGTGCCAGCAGTCCGGTAGCGGGGGGGGACTACGAGCAGTACTTC.

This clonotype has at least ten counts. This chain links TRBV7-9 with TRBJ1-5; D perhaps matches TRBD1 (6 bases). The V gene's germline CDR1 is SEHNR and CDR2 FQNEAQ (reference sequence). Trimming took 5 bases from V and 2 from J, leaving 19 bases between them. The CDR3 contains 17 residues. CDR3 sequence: CASSPPQGRGGNQPQHF. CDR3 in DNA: TGTGCCAGCAGCCCTCCACAGGGCCGAGGGGGCAATCAGCCCCAGCATTTT.

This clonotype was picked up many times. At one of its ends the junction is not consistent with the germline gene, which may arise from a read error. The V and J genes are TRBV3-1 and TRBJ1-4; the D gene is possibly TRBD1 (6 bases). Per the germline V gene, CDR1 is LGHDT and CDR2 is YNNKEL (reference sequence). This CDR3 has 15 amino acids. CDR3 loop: CASGQSGAGIEKLFF. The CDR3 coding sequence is TGTGCCAGCGGCCAATCGGGGGCAGGGATTGAAAAACTGTTTTTT.

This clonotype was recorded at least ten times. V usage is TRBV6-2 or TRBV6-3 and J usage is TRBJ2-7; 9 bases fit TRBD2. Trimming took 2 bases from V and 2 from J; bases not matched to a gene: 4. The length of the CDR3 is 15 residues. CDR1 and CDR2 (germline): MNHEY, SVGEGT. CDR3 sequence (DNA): TGTGCCAGCAGTTACGCTAGCGGGGCCCCCTACGAGCAGTACTTC. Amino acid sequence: CASSYASGAPYEQYF.

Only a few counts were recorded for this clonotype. CDR3 DNA: TGTGCCAGCAGTCCACTAGCGGGAGGGCAGTACAATGAGCAGTTCTTC. Amino acids: CASSPLAGGQYNEQFF. The chain couples TRBV27 to TRBJ2-1, with 13 bases lining up with TRBD2. J was trimmed by 4 bases and V by 5 bases; bases with no gene match: 5. CDR1 and CDR2 (germline): MNHEY, SMNVEV (reference sequence). This CDR3 comprises 16 residues.

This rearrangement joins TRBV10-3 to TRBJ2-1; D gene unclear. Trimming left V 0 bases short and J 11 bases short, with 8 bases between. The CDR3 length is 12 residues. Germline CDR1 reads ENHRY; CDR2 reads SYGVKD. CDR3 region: CAISESMAQQFF. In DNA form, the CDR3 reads TGTGCCATCAGTGAGTCAATGGCACAGCAGTTCTTC.

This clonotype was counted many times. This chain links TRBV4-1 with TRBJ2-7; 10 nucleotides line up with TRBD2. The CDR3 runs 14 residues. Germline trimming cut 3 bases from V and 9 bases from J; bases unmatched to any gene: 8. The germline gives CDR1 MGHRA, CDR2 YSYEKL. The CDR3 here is CASSHPAGGPRQYF. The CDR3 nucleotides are TGCGCCAGCAGCCACCCAGCGGGAGGGCCGAGGCAGTACTTC.

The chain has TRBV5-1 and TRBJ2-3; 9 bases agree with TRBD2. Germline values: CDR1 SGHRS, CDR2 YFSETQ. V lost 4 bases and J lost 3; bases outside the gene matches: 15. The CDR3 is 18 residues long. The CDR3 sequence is CASSPPLEREVGTDTQYF. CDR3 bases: TGCGCCAGCAGCCCTCCCTTGGAGCGGGAGGTAGGTACAGATACGCAGTATTTT. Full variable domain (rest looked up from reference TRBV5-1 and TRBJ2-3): KAGVTQTPRYLIKTRGQQVTLSCSPISGHRSVSWYQQTPGQGLQFLFEYFSETQRNKGNFPGRFSGRQFSNSRSEMNVSTLELGDSALYLCASSPPLEREVGTDTQYFGPGTRLTVL.